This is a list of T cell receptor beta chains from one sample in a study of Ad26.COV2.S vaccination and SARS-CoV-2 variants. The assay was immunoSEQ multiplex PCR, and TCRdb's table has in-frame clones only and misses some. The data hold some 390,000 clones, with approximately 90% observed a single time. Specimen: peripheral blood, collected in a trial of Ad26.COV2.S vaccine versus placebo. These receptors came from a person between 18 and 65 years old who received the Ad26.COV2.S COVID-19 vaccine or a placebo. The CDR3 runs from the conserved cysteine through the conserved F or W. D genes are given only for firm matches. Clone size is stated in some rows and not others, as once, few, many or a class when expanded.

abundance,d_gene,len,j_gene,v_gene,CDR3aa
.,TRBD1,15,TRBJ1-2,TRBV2,CASRGGQGTDYGYTF
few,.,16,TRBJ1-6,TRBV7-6,CASSLGPSSYNSPLHF
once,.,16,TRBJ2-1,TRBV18,CASSPLAPSSYNEQFF
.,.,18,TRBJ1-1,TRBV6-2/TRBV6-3,CASSYEGKPQSPNTEAFF
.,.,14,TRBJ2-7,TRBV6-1,CASSESRRGYEQYF
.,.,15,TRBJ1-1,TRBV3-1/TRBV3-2,CASSQALLLGTEAFF
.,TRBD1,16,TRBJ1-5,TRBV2,CASDRGTDLLNQPQHF
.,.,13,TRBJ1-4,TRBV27,CASRGVGGEKLFF
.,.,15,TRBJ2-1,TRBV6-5,CASSYGWGQGNEQFF
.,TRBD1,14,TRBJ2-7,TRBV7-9,CASSEQGPEYEQYF
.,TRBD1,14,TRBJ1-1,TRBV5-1,CASSLRDSYTEAFF
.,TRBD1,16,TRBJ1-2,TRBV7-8,CASSPLNRQGTGGYTF
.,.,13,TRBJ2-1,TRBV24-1,CATSGSYRGEQFF
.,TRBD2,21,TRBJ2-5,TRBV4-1,CASSQDLEGGRTGGLFETQYF
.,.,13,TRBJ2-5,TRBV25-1,CASSQDAVETQYF
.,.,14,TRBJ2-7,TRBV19,CASSIDGGFNEQYF
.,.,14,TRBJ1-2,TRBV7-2,CASSLNIGPYGYTF
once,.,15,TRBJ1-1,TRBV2,CASSEWGDGSTEAFF
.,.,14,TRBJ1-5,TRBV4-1,CASSQAPGQGAQHF
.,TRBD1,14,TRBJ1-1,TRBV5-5,CASSLEGANTEAFF
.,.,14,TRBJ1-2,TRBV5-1,CASSLARGQDGYTF
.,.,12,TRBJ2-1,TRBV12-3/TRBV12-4,CASSFSQGRLFF
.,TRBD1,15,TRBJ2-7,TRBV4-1,CASSQGDRSLYEQYF
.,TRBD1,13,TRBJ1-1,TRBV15,CATSRVRGSEAFF
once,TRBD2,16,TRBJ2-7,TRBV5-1,CASSSLAGKSSYEQYF
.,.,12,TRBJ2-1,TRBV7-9,CASSNSGVEQFF
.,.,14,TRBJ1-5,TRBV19,CASSSWESGQPQHF
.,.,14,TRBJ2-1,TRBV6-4,CASSDGIPSITLFF
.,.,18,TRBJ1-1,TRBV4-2,CASSQVFFRGALNTEAFF
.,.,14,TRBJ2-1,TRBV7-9,CASNPTRSYNEQFF
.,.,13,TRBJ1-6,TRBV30,CAWSVWANSPLHF
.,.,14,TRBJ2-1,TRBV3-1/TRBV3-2,CASAMAATYNEQFF
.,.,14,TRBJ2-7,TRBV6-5,CASSTRQASYEQYF
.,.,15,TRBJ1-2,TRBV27,CASSLGWGLGYGYTF
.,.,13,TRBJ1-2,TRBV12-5,CASGLWQGYGYTF
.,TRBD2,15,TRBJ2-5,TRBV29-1,CSVDRDYPLQETQYF
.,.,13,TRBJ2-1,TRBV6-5,CASKRALGNEQFF
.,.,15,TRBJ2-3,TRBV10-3,CAISGRGPSTDTQYF
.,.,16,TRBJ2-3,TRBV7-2,CASSRVGGRSTDTQYF
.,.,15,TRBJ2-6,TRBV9,CASSVAYSGANVLTF
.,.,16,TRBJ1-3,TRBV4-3,CASSQESGAGGNTIYF
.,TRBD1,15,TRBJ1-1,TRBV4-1,CASSQAPSRDRRAFF
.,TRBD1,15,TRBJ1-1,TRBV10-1,CASSRGVGGGTEAFF
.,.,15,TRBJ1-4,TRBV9,CASSIGTWANEKLFF
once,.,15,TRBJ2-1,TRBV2,CASSGGRSGRNEQFF
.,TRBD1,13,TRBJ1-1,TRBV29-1,CSVGQGIGTEAFF
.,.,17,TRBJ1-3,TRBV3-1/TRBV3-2,CASSPTGSAISGNTIYF
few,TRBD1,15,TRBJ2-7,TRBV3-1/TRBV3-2,CASSRTGTGEYEQYF
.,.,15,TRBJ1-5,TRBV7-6,CASSLRPGLDQPQHF
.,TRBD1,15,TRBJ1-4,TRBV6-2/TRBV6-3,CASSTDRGMREKLFF
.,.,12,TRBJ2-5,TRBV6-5,CASQSPLGTQYF
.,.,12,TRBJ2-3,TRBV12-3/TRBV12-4,CASSLYSDTQYF
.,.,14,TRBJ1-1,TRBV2,CASSPDGPRTEAFF
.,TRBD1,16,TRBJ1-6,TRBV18,CASSPSGQGRNSPLHF
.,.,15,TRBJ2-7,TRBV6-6,CASSYSLGGFYEQYF
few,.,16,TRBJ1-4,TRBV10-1,CASRPNRVRTNEKLFF
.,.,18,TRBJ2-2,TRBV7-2,CASSSTPQRAQNTGELFF
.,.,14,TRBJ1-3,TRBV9,CASSPTGFKNTIYF